Below are 27 T cell receptor beta chains sequenced from a single sample in a study of blood T cell repertoires in COVID-19. Profiled with immunoSEQ multiplex PCR; TCRdb holds only in-frame clones, not every one. Of some 160,000 clones in the sample, under 90% were seen once. Specimen: PBMCs or T cells enriched from blood (not recorded which). All receptors derive from a woman aged 55-70 years who had recovered from COVID-19.

The chain joins TRBV18 to TRBJ1-1; maybe TRBD1 (6 bases). The V end was cut by 4 bases, the J end by 0 bases, with 12 bases between. The CDR3 is 15 residues long. CDR1 and CDR2 (germline): KGHSH, LQKENI. CDR3 region: CASSLGQSMNTEAFF. CDR3 in DNA: TGTGCCAGCTCACTAGGACAGTCAATGAACACTGAAGCTTTCTTT. Filled out from reference TRBV18 and TRBJ1-1, the complete variable domain reads NAGVMQNPRHLVRRRGQEARLRCSPMKGHSHVYWYRQLPEEGLKFMVYLQKENIIDESGMPKERFSAEFPKEGPSILRIQQVVRGDSAAYFCASSLGQSMNTEAFFGQGTRLTVV.

This clone was observed once. V and J are TRBV9 and TRBJ2-7, with TRBD1 identical over 9 bases. Germline V lookup: CDR1 SGDLS, CDR2 YYNGEE. The CDR3 covers 14 residues. The trim removed 3 bases at V and 2 bases at J, leaving 3 bases unmatched. CDR3 sequence reads: CASSGGTGPYEQYF. The CDR3 DNA follows: TGTGCCAGCAGCGGCGGGACAGGGCCCTACGAGCAGTACTTC.

This clone was observed a single time. CDR3 amino acids: CASPSPTGTGQNTGELFF. In DNA, the CDR3 is TGTGCCTCCCCCTCCCCGACCGGGACAGGACAGAACACCGGGGAGCTGTTTTTT. The J gene is TRBJ2-2, the V gene TRBV10-3; 8 bases agree with TRBD1. Trimming took 11 bases from V and 1 from J; bases not matched to a gene: 18. Germline V gives CDR1 ENHRY, CDR2 SYGVKD. CDR3 size: 18 residues.

This clone appeared a few times. The V gene is TRBV7-2, the J gene TRBJ1-4; 7 bases line up with TRBD1. The CDR3 consists of 16 residues. Losses at the gene ends were 6 bases for V and 0 bases for J; bases not matched to a gene: 7. Per the germline V gene, CDR1 is SGHTA and CDR2 is FQGNSA. CDR3 protein: CASRLGQSATNEKLFF. CDR3 sequence (DNA): TGTGCCAGCAGGTTGGGACAGTCTGCAACTAATGAAAAACTGTTTTTT. The full variable domain, its missing parts supplied by reference TRBV7-2 and TRBJ1-4, is GAGVSQSPSNKVTEKGKDVELRCDPISGHTALYWYRQSLGQGLEFLIYFQGNSAPDKSGLPSDRFSAERTGGSVSTLTIQRTQQEDSAVYLCASRLGQSATNEKLFFGSGTQLSVL.

The J gene is TRBJ1-1, the V gene TRBV18; D might be TRBD1 (5 bases). Germline V gene sequence: CDR1 KGHSH, CDR2 LQKENI. The CDR3 is made up of 15 amino acids. V was clipped by 0 bases and J by 8 bases, with 16 bases between them. The CDR3 protein is CASSPPRGSGDEAFF. The CDR3 coding sequence is TGTGCCAGCTCACCACCCCGGGGGTCGGGCGACGAAGCTTTCTTT.

The J gene is TRBJ1-1, the V gene TRBV29-1; D gene ambiguous. Germline CDR1 is SQVTM and CDR2 is ANQGSEA. The CDR3 covers 10 residues. V was shortened by 7 bases and J by 0 bases, with 3 bases between the two germline ends. This chain's CDR3 is CSGVNTEAFF. The CDR3 bases are TGCAGCGGAGTGAACACTGAAGCTTTCTTT.

This chain joins TRBV19 and TRBJ1-5, with D tentatively TRBD1 (6 bases). This CDR3 has 13 residues. CDR1 and CDR2 from the germline V gene are LNHDA and SQIVND (reference sequence). The germline V and J ends were trimmed by 7 bases and 5 bases, with 12 bases remaining between them. CDR3 bases: TGTGCCAGTAAAGATACAGGGTATCAGCCCCAGCATTTT. Protein product: CASKDTGYQPQHF.

This clone was seen more than once but under ten times. This chain links TRBV10-2 with TRBJ1-4; maybe TRBD1 (6 bases). Trimming pared 6 bases from V and 0 bases from J, leaving 23 bases between. The V gene's germline CDR1 is WSHSY and CDR2 SAAADI. This CDR3 has 19 residues. CDR3 sequence (DNA): TGCGCCAGCAGAAAAGTCAGGACAGTCCTTATACCAACTAATGAAAAACTGTTTTTT. The encoded protein is CASRKVRTVLIPTNEKLFF.

The chain joins TRBV5-4 to TRBJ2-5; TRBD2 matches at 8 bases. With 2 bases clipped from V and 5 bases from J, the junction kept 5 bases outside the gene matches. Germline V lookup: CDR1 SGHNT, CDR2 YYREEE (reference sequence). This CDR3 is 14 amino acids long. CDR3 sequence reads: CASSFAGGPETQYF. CDR3 coding DNA: TGTGCCAGCAGCTTTGCGGGGGGCCCCGAGACCCAGTACTTC.

This chain uses TRBV2 with TRBJ2-5, with D unresolved. Germline V gene data show CDR1 as SNHLY and CDR2 as FYNNEI. This CDR3 comprises 14 residues. V shed 6 bases and J shed 2 bases, with 13 bases lying between them. CDR3: CASSPYTPQETQYF. The DNA of the CDR3 is TGTGCCAGCAGCCCGTACACCCCGCAAGAGACCCAGTACTTC. Combining the CDR3 with reference TRBV2 and TRBJ2-5 gives the whole variable domain EPEVTQTPSHQVTQMGQEVILRCVPISNHLYFYWYRQILGQKVEFLVSFYNNEISEKSEIFDDQFSVERPDGSNFTLKIRSTKLEDSAMYFCASSPYTPQETQYFGPGTRLLVL.

This clone was found a few times. V gene TRBV30 combines with J gene TRBJ2-7; D might be TRBD2 (6 bases). Germline assignment: CDR1 GTSNPN and CDR2 SVGIG (reference sequence). V lost 5 bases, J lost 5 bases, and 10 bases lay in between. The CDR3 is 11 amino acids. The CDR3 region has the DNA TGTGCCTGGGCGGGGAGCCACGAGCAGTACTTC. It encodes CAWAGSHEQYF. The whole variable domain, filled in from reference TRBV30 and TRBJ2-7, reads SQTIHQWPATLVQPVGSPLSLECTVEGTSNPNLYWYRQAAGRGLQLLFYSVGIGQISSEVPQNLSASRPQDRQFILSSKKLLLSDSGFYLCAWAGSHEQYFGPGTRLTVT.

This clone showed up just once. V usage is TRBV15 and J usage is TRBJ1-4; possible D gene TRBD1, 5 bases. Trimming took off 0 bases at V and 8 bases at J, with 10 bases between the two ends. Germline V gives CDR1 LNHNV, CDR2 YYDKDF (reference sequence). The CDR3 loop spans 14 amino acids. CDR3 in DNA: TGTGCCACCAGCAGAGAACCCCGGGGGGAAAAACTGTTTTTT. It specifies CATSREPRGEKLFF.

On this clone: Other DNA sequences in the sample encode the same CDR3. This chain uses TRBV6-5 with TRBJ1-4, with a possible D match to TRBD1 (5 bases). CDR1 is MNHEY, CDR2 SVGAGI, per germline. Trimming left V 6 bases short and J 4 bases short, with 12 bases between. CDR3 length: 14 amino acids. CDR3 bases: TGTGCCAGCAGCCGGGACTCAGATAATGAAAAACTGTTTTTT. It translates to CASSRDSDNEKLFF.

J is TRBJ1-2 and V is TRBV30; TRBD1 might be the D (6 bases). V was shortened by 0 bases and J by 4 bases, with 9 bases between the two germline ends. Germline CDR1 GTSNPN, CDR2 SVGIG (reference sequence). This CDR3 comprises 13 residues. The CDR3 loop reads CAWSVGGGYGYTF. The CDR3 nucleotides read TGTGCCTGGAGTGTGGGAGGGGGCTATGGCTACACCTTC.

The chain carries TRBV2 and TRBJ2-1; TRBD2 matches 7 bases. The CDR3 consists of 15 residues. Trimming removed 4 bases from V and 9 bases from J; junction bases left unmatched: 12. Germline V gives CDR1 SNHLY, CDR2 FYNNEI. The CDR3 sequence is CASSVMTSQEAEQFF. The CDR3 region has the DNA TGTGCCAGCAGTGTGATGACTAGCCAAGAGGCTGAGCAGTTCTTC.

CDR3 bases: TGTGCCAGCAGCCAAGGCGTAGCGGGGGGGCTAGAGACCCAGTACTTC. This codes for CASSQGVAGGLETQYF. The J gene is TRBJ2-5, the V gene TRBV3-1 (or the pseudogene TRBV3-2); 11 bases fit TRBD2. Germline V gene data show CDR1 as LGHDT and CDR2 as YNNKEL (reference sequence). The CDR3 extends over 16 amino acids. Trimming took 1 base from V and 4 from J; bases not matched to a gene: 5.

The genes are TRBV4-1 and TRBJ1-6, with D unresolved. V dropped 1 base and J dropped 0 bases, with 7 bases sitting between them. The V gene's germline CDR1 is MGHRA and CDR2 YSYEKL. This CDR3 contains 16 residues. CDR3 loop: CASSQVKSSYNSPLHF. The DNA for the CDR3 is TGCGCCAGCAGCCAAGTTAAGAGCTCCTATAATTCACCCCTCCACTTT.

The J gene is TRBJ1-5, the V gene TRBV27; 7 bases map to TRBD1. V lost 3 bases to trimming and J lost 4 bases; unmatched junction nucleotides: 6. CDR1 is MNHEY and CDR2 is SMNVEV in the germline V gene (reference sequence). CDR3 size: 15 residues. The CDR3 protein is CASSLRGLGNQPQHF. CDR3 coding DNA: TGTGCCAGCAGTTTGAGGGGGCTAGGGAATCAGCCCCAGCATTTT.

The gene calls are TRBV7-2 and TRBJ2-5; 9 nucleotides agree with TRBD2. Unmatched junction bases numbered 8, after V lost 1 base and J lost 2 bases. The CDR3 totals 17 residues. Germline CDR1 reads SGHTA; CDR2 reads FQGNSA. Here the CDR3 reads CASSLVASGKRQETQYF. For the CDR3, the DNA is TGTGCCAGCAGCTTAGTGGCTAGCGGGAAACGACAAGAGACCCAGTACTTC.

This chain links TRBV29-1 with TRBJ1-6, with 7 bases fitting TRBD1. The V gene's germline CDR1 is SQVTM and CDR2 ANQGSEA. This CDR3 has 12 residues. J lost 14 bases, V lost 6 bases, and 10 bases had no gene match. The CDR3 DNA is TGCAGCGTCGGTGAGGTTGGACAGGCCCTCCACTTT. Protein sequence: CSVGEVGQALHF.

The J gene is TRBJ1-5, the V gene TRBV19; D not resolved. V lost 8 bases, J lost 0 bases, and 11 bases lay in between. Germline values: CDR1 LNHDA, CDR2 SQIVND (reference sequence). The CDR3 runs 14 residues. CDR3 amino acids: CASDGLNSNQPQHF. CDR3 DNA sequence: TGTGCCAGTGACGGACTGAATAGCAATCAGCCCCAGCATTTT.

The genes are TRBV4-1 and TRBJ1-5; 9 bases fit TRBD1. Looked up from germline, CDR1 is MGHRA and CDR2 is YSYEKL. V shed 4 bases, J shed 6 bases, and the junction held 10 bases outside the gene matches. CDR3 length equals 16 residues. The CDR3 DNA follows: TGCGCCAGCAGCCCAACCATGGACAGGGGAGGTCAGCCCCAGCATTTT. Amino acid sequence: CASSPTMDRGGQPQHF.

In its sample, this clone was seen a few times. V gene TRBV18 combines with J gene TRBJ1-1; TRBD1 is a possible D gene (6 bases). The CDR3 has 12 amino acids. The germline gives CDR1 KGHSH, CDR2 LQKENI. The V end was cut by 4 bases, the J end by 10 bases, with 13 bases between. CDR3 DNA sequence: TGTGCCAGCTCACTGGACAGTCCTCGAGCTTTCTTT. It translates to CASSLDSPRAFF.

The chain employs TRBV2 and TRBJ1-5; 8 nucleotides line up with TRBD1. This CDR3 has 19 residues. The germline CDR1 and CDR2 sequences are SNHLY and FYNNEI. Trimming cost V 6 bases and J 0 bases; bases outside gene matches: 16. CDR3 nucleotides: TGTGCCAGCAGATTCGGACAGGGCATAGGACATAGTAGCAATCAGCCCCAGCATTTT. This gives the protein CASRFGQGIGHSSNQPQHF.

In regard to this clone: Here the CDR3 omits its conserved ending phenylalanine or tryptophan, so a read error is the likely source. The DNA is left out, because the CDR3 cannot be placed on it with certainty; the CDR3 is given as TCRdb lists it. The rearrangement uses TRBV3-1 (or the pseudogene TRBV3-2) and TRBJ2-3; the table's D call, TRBD2, was not checked against the DNA. Germline V gives CDR1 LGHDT, CDR2 YNNKEL (reference sequence). Inclusive of both ends, the CDR3 amounts to 13 amino acids. The CDR3 protein is CASSQALAGGLEL.

The chain uses TRBV12-3 or TRBV12-4 and TRBJ1-5; a weak D match, TRBD1 (6 bases). The V and J ends lost 6 bases and 2 bases respectively, with 8 bases between them. This CDR3 has 13 residues. Here the CDR3 reads CASSRTGNQPQHF. The CDR3 nucleotides read TGTGCCAGCAGCAGGACAGGCAATCAGCCCCAGCATTTT.

V gene TRBV6-5 combines with J gene TRBJ2-7; 7 nucleotides align to TRBD1. V lost 8 bases, J lost 6 bases, and 4 bases stayed unmatched. This CDR3 comprises 11 residues. Germline assignment: CDR1 MNHEY and CDR2 SVGAGI. CDR3 bases: TGTGCCAGCGAGGGGGCACCCGAGCAGTACTTC. Protein sequence: CASEGAPEQYF.